Below, 17 T cell receptor gamma chains from the same sample are listed, as sequenced in a study of γδ T cells in repeated Plasmodium falciparum infection. Flow sorting of PBMC yielded separate Vgamma9/Vdelta2+ and Vdelta2-negative gammadelta T cell populations for bulk repertoire analysis. TCRdb made new clone calls on the multiplex PCR reads using CATT. The sample lists approximately 25,000 gamma-chain clones; approximately 2.9% were seen once. The sample consisted of gamma-delta T cells from blood. Receptor source: a pool of human donors (malaria-infected and uninfected, not separated).

As for this clone: This specimen includes other DNA sequences encoding the same CDR3. The J gene is uncalled and the V gene is TRGV9. Germline loops: CDR1 GITISATS, CDR2 ISYDGTV (reference sequence). This CDR3 region has 16 residues. CDR3 residues: CALWEVHDSSDWIKTF. For the CDR3, the DNA is TGTGCCTTGTGGGAGGTGCACGATAGTAGTGATTGGATAAAGACGTTT.

Ten or more counts support this clone. This sequence joins TRGV9 and TRGJ1 or TRGJ2. The CDR3 sequence is 15 residues long. From germline, CDR1 is GITISATS and CDR2 ISYDGTV (reference sequence). Trimming at V came to 2 bases and at J to 0 bases, leaving 7 bases not matched to a gene. The CDR3, as DNA: TGTGCCTTGTGGGAGGGCGACCAGAATTATTATAAGAAACTCTTT. It specifies CALWEGDQNYYKKLF.

The sample holds a few counts of this clone. This likely came from a read error, as a far larger clone is one base away. This specimen includes other DNA sequences encoding the same CDR3. The V and J genes are TRGV9 and TRGJ1 or TRGJ2. TCRdb lists no J gene, so it was determined here by aligning the DNA to germline. Germline values: CDR1 GITISATS, CDR2 ISYDGTV (reference sequence). This CDR3 has 14 residues. CDR3 nucleotides: TGCGCCTTGTGGGAGGTGCCAGTTAATTATAAGAAACTCTTT. As protein: CALWEVPVNYKKLF.

This clone was counted between two and nine times. A far larger clone is only one base removed, so a read error is likely. This specimen includes other DNA sequences encoding the same CDR3. No J gene was named, though the V gene is TRGV2. Germline assignment: CDR1 EGSNGY and CDR2 YDSYNSKV. This CDR3 comprises 13 residues. In nucleotides, the CDR3 is TGTGCCACCTGGGACCGACTGTATTATAAGAAGCTCTTT. Encoded protein: CATWDRLYYKKLF.

The table lists this clone with many counts. TCRdb records a much larger clone's protein for this DNA, with a difference at residue 10 that likely arises from a read error; the protein given is the translation of the DNA. The rearrangement joins TRGV9 to TRGJ1 or TRGJ2. Germline values: CDR1 GITISATS, CDR2 ISYDGTV (reference sequence). The CDR3 is 13 amino acids. CDR3 protein: CALWEVTDYEKLF. The CDR3 DNA reads TGTGCCTTGTGGGAGGTGACGGATTATGAGAAACTCTTT.

On this clone itself: A far more abundant clone sits one base away, making this likely a read error. No DNA is shown, since the ends of the CDR3 on it are uncertain; the CDR3 is the one TCRdb lists. This chain's CDR3 is CATWDRRRIIRNSLAVEQHWLSQVSIGRIQHF. The J gene has no call, while the V gene is TRGV5. The CDR3 is 32 amino acids long, termini counted. Germline V gene lookup returns CDR1 VINAFY and CDR2 YDVSNSKD.

This clone was seen at least ten times. A read error likely explains this, since a far larger clone differs by one base. The rearrangement uses TRGV4 and TRGJ1 or TRGJ2. The V and J ends lost 2 bases and 4 bases, in that order; junction bases with no gene match: 5. The CDR3 has 13 amino acids. Germline CDR1 is EGSTGY and CDR2 is YDSYTSSV. CDR3 in DNA: TGTGCCACCTGGGATGCCCGCTATTATAAGAAACTCTTT. Translated: CATWDARYYKKLF.

This clone was seen many times. A read error likely explains this, since a far larger clone differs by one base. In the same sample, other DNA sequences code for this CDR3. This sequence joins TRGV9 and TRGJ1 or TRGJ2. This CDR3 has 13 residues. Germline V CDR1 and CDR2: GITISATS, ISYDGTV (reference sequence). The CDR3 is CALWEVLYYKKLF. The CDR3 DNA sequence: TGTGCCTTGTGGGAGGTGTTGTATTATAAGAAGCTCTTT.

This clone was detected many times. This CDR3 is also generated by other DNA sequences in the sample. V and J are TRGV5 and TRGJ1 or TRGJ2. This CDR3 region has 15 residues. Germline trimming cut 0 bases from V and 5 bases from J; bases unmatched to any gene: 10. The V gene's germline CDR1 is VINAFY and CDR2 YDVSNSKD. The CDR3 protein is CATWDRLWWDYKKLF. The CDR3 bases are TGTGCCACCTGGGACAGGCTTTGGTGGGATTATAAGAAACTCTTT.

In its sample, this clone was seen many times. The protein that TCRdb holds for this DNA derives from a much larger clone and differs from the translated DNA at residue 4, which likely indicates a read error; the protein shown here is translated from the DNA. The genes are TRGV2 and TRGJ1 or TRGJ2. TCRdb lists no J gene, so it was determined here by aligning the DNA to germline. CDR1 EGSNGY and CDR2 YDSYNSKV come from the germline V gene. The CDR3 has 14 residues. The CDR3 nucleotides are TGTGCCACCAGGGACGGGACTATTATGGATAAGAAACTCTTT. Translating it yields CATRDGTIMDKKLF.

This clone was observed a few times. Translating this DNA gives a protein that differs at residue 9 from the TCRdb one, which belongs to a much larger clone; a read error is likely, and the protein shown is this translation. The chain joins TRGV9 to TRGJ1 or TRGJ2. TCRdb does not report a J gene; here it was assigned by matching the DNA to germline references. The V gene's germline CDR1 is GITISATS and CDR2 ISYDGTV (reference sequence). The CDR3 covers 14 residues. The CDR3 nucleotides read TGTGCCTTGTGGGAGCCTTGGAATTGTTATAAGAAACTCTTT. Translating gives CALWEPWNCYKKLF.

This clone was counted ten times or more. A far larger clone is just one base off, so this is likely a read error. The same CDR3 also results from other DNA sequences found in this sample. This sequence joins TRGV9 and TRGJ1 or TRGJ2. The germline gives CDR1 GITISATS, CDR2 ISYDGTV (reference sequence). Losses at the gene ends were 5 bases for V and 10 bases for J; bases not matched to a gene: 8. The CDR3 covers 11 residues. DNA for the CDR3: TGTGCCTTGTGGGTGGGTTACAAGAAACTCTTT. This codes for CALWVGYKKLF.

With regard to this clone: TCRdb's protein, taken from a much larger clone, differs from this DNA's translation at residue 10, likely owing to a read error; the protein displayed comes from the DNA. J is TRGJ1 or TRGJ2 and V is TRGV4. TCRdb offers no J gene call, so here the DNA was matched to germline to obtain one. Germline CDR1 reads EGSTGY; CDR2 reads YDSYTSSV. CDR3 length: 13 residues. CDR3 bases: TGTGCCACCTGGGATGGGGAACTTTATGAGAAACTCTTT. Its protein product is CATWDGELYEKLF.

The sample holds a few counts of this clone. A far larger clone is off by one base, so a read error is likely. The same CDR3 can be traced to other DNA sequences in this sample. The rearrangement links TRGV9 to TRGJP2. TCRdb records no J gene; here it was assigned by comparing the DNA to germline. CDR3 length equals 20 residues. The germline CDR1 and CDR2 sequences are GITISATS and ISYDGTV (reference sequence). V was pared by 0 bases and J by 2 bases, with 18 bases of the junction left unmatched. In DNA, the CDR3 is TGTGCCTTGTGGGAGGTGCGGGGAAGCTACATAGGGAGTAGTGATTGGATCAAGACGTTT. It codes for CALWEVRGSYIGSSDWIKTF.

This clone was counted at least ten times. The TCRdb protein comes from a much larger clone and disagrees with this DNA's translation at residue 9, likely due to a read error; the protein given here is derived from the DNA. This chain links TRGV9 with TRGJ1 or TRGJ2. CDR3 length: 12 residues. Germline CDR1 is GITISATS and CDR2 is ISYDGTV (reference sequence). DNA of the CDR3: TGTGCCTTGTGGGAAGATTATTATGAGAAACTCTTT. Amino acids: CALWEDYYEKLF.

As to this clone: The mismatch at residue 12 between this DNA's translation and the TCRdb protein of a much larger clone likely reflects a read error; the protein shown is translated from the DNA. The V gene corresponds to TRGV9; no J gene was called. Germline CDR1 and CDR2: GITISATS and ISYDGTV (reference sequence). The CDR3 contains 30 residues. CDR3 bases: TGTGCCTTGTGGGAGCAGGGCCTAAGAAACTCTTCGGCAGTGGAACAACACTTGTTGTCACAGGTAAGTATCGGAAGAATACAACATTTC. It codes for CALWEQGLRNSSAVEQHLLSQVSIGRIQHF.

This clone has more than one count but fewer than ten. With a far larger clone one base away, a read error is the likely cause. Additional DNA sequences in this sample encode the identical CDR3. The chain joins TRGV9 to TRGJ1 or TRGJ2. TCRdb carries no J gene annotation; the J gene was assigned here by matching the DNA with germline. CDR3 length equals 14 residues. The junction had 11 bases not matched to a gene; V was cut back by 1 base and J by 8 bases. Germline CDR1 reads GITISATS; CDR2 reads ISYDGTV (reference sequence). The DNA of the CDR3 is TGTGCCTTGTGGGAGGTCCCACATGGGGATAAGAAACTCTTT. Protein: CALWEVPHGDKKLF.